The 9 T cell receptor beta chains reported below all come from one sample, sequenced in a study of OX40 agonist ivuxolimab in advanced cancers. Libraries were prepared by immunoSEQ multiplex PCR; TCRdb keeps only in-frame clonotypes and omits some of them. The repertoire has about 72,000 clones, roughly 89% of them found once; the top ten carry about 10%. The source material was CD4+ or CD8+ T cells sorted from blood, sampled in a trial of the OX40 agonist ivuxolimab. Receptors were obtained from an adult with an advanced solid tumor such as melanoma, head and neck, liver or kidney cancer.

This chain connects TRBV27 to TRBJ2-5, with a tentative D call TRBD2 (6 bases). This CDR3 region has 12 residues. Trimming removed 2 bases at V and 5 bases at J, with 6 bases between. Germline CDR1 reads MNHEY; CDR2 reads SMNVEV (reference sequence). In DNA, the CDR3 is TGTGCCAGCAGTTTAAGCGGGGAGACCCAGTACTTC. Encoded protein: CASSLSGETQYF.

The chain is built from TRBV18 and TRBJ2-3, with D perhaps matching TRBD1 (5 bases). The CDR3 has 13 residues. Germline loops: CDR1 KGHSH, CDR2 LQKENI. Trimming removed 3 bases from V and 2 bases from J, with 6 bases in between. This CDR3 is CASSPTDTDTQYF. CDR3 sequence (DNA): TGTGCCAGCTCACCGACAGACACAGATACGCAGTATTTT.

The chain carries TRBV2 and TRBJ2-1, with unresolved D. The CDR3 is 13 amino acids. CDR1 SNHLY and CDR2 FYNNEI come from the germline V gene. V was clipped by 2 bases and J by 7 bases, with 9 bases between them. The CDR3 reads CASSERLANEQFF. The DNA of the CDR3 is TGTGCCAGCAGTGAAAGGCTCGCAAATGAGCAGTTCTTC.

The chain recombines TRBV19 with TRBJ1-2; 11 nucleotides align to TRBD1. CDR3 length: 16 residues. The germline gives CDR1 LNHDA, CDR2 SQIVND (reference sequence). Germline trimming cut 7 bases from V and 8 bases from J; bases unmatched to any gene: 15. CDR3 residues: CASTTRPGQGVGGYTF. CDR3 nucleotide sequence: TGTGCCAGTACTACCCGCCCGGGACAGGGGGTCGGGGGCTACACCTTC. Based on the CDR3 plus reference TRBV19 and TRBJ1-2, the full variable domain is DGGITQSPKYLFRKEGQNVTLSCEQNLNHDAMYWYRQDPGQGLRLIYYSQIVNDFQKGDIAEGYSVSREKKESFPLTVTSAQKNPTAFYLCASTTRPGQGVGGYTFGSGTRLTVV.

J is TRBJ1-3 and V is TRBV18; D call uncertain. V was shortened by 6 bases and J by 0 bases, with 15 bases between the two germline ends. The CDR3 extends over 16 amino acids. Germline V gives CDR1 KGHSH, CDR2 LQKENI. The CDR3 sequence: CASSQARGFSGNTIYF. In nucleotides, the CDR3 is TGTGCCAGCTCGCAGGCTCGAGGATTCTCTGGAAACACCATATATTTT.

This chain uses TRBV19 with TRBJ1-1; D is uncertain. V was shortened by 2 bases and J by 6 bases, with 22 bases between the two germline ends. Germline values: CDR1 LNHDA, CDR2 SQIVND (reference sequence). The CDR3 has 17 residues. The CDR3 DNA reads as TGTGCCAGTAGTATAAGTGGCCATTCCGGCTTGCTTCCTGAAGCTTTCTTT. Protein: CASSISGHSGLLPEAFF.

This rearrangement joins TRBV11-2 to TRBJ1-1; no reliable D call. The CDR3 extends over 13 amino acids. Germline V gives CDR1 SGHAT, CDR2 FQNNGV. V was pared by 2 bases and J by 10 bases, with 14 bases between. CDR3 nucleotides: TGTGCCAGCAGCTTAACCCCAGGTTACAGAGCTTTCTTT. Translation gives CASSLTPGYRAFF.

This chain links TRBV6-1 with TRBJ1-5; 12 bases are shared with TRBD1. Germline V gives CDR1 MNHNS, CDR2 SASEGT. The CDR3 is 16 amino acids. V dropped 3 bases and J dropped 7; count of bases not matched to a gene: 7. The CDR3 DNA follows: TGTGCCAGCAGTGACCCGGGACAGGGGGCTTTGCAGCCCCAGCATTTT. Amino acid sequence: CASSDPGQGALQPQHF.

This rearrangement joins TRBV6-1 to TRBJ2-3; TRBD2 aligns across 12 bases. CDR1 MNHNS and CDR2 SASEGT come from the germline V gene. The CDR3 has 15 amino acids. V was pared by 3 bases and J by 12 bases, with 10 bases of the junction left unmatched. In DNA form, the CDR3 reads TGTGCCAGCAGTGATTGGCTAGCGGGGGGGGAAGCACAGTATTTT. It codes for CASSDWLAGGEAQYF.